Presented here are 11 T cell receptor beta chains from one specimen sequenced in a study of blood T cell repertoires in COVID-19. Assay used: immunoSEQ multiplex PCR; TCRdb lists only in-frame clones, some missing. The sample contains some 97,000 clones, just over 85% of which appear only once. Material for sequencing was PBMCs or T cells enriched from blood (not recorded which). Receptor source: a woman aged 45-60 years who had recovered from COVID-19.

The rearrangement links TRBV11-1 to TRBJ2-3; 11 bases are shared with TRBD1. Germline V gene sequence: CDR1 SGHAT, CDR2 FQDESV (reference sequence). The ends lost 4 bases at V and 6 bases at J; junction bases unmatched: 9. This CDR3 has 16 amino acids. CDR3 sequence reads: CASSWRGQGAVDTQYF. The DNA for the CDR3 is TGTGCCAGCAGCTGGCGAGGACAGGGGGCTGTGGATACGCAGTATTTT.

V is TRBV5-1 and J is TRBJ1-1, with D tentatively TRBD1 (6 bases). This CDR3 spans 13 amino acids. The V gene's germline CDR1 is SGHRS and CDR2 YFSETQ. V lost 4 bases and J lost 6, with 13 bases in between. The CDR3, as DNA: TGCGCCAGCAGCGAAGGGAAGGGGGCTGAAGCTTTCTTT. Translated, it gives CASSEGKGAEAFF.

The chain carries TRBV9 and TRBJ2-1, with TRBD2 as a possible D gene (5 bases). Germline loops: CDR1 SGDLS, CDR2 YYNGEE. V lost 0 bases to trimming and J lost 4 bases, with 11 bases between them. The CDR3 has 15 amino acids. The CDR3 loop is CASSVAASSYNEQFF. Here the CDR3 DNA reads TGTGCCAGCAGCGTAGCGGCTAGCTCTTACAATGAGCAGTTCTTC.

The chain carries TRBV11-2 and TRBJ1-1; D ambiguous. The CDR3 spans 16 residues. V lost 2 bases and J lost 1, with 14 bases in between. CDR1 is SGHAT, CDR2 FQNNGV, per germline. The CDR3 nucleotides read TGTGCCAGCAGCTTACGAGGGATCGGCCGGAACACTGAAGCTTTCTTT. The encoded protein is CASSLRGIGRNTEAFF.

The V gene is TRBV27, the J gene TRBJ1-1, with TRBD1 matching over 8 bases. There are 15 residues in the CDR3. V shed 2 bases, J shed 2 bases, and the junction held 4 bases outside the gene matches. Germline V gene lookup returns CDR1 MNHEY and CDR2 SMNVEV (reference sequence). The CDR3 is CASSLMGQVNTEAFF. The DNA for the CDR3 is TGTGCCAGCAGTTTAATGGGACAGGTAAACACTGAAGCTTTCTTT.

This chain joins TRBV18 and TRBJ2-1; the D gene is possibly TRBD1 (5 bases). Germline lookup yields CDR1 KGHSH and CDR2 LQKENI. The germline V and J ends were trimmed by 6 bases and 4 bases, with 13 bases remaining between them. The CDR3 length is 14 residues. The CDR3 nucleotides read TGTGCCAGCTCCCCCTGGGGCGGTTACAATGAGCAGTTCTTC. Translated, it gives CASSPWGGYNEQFF. Full variable domain (missing parts from reference TRBV18 and TRBJ2-1): NAGVMQNPRHLVRRRGQEARLRCSPMKGHSHVYWYRQLPEEGLKFMVYLQKENIIDESGMPKERFSAEFPKEGPSILRIQQVVRGDSAAYFCASSPWGGYNEQFFGPGTRLTVL.

The rearrangement uses TRBV27 and TRBJ1-2; D remains unclear. Trimming removed 0 bases from V and 7 bases from J, with 9 bases in between. The CDR3 is made up of 13 amino acids. CDR1 is MNHEY, CDR2 SMNVEV, per germline (reference sequence). CDR3 protein: CASSLSEGLGYTF. The DNA of the CDR3 is TGTGCCAGCAGTTTATCGGAGGGTCTTGGCTACACCTTC.

CDR3 bases: TGTGCCAGCAGCCAGGCCGCAGGGCGCCCCTACGAGCAGTACTTC. Its protein product is CASSQAAGRPYEQYF. This chain joins TRBV3-1 (or the pseudogene TRBV3-2) and TRBJ2-7; tentative D call: TRBD1 (5 bases). The CDR3 sequence is 15 residues long. The germline CDR1 and CDR2 sequences are LGHDT and YNNKEL (reference sequence). With 3 bases removed from V and 2 bases from J, the gap between germline ends came to 14 bases.

In its sample, this clone was seen once. This sequence joins TRBV7-9 and TRBJ2-6; D is unclear. CDR3 length: 19 residues. Germline CDR1 SEHNR, CDR2 FQNEAQ (reference sequence). V was clipped by 2 bases and J by 0 bases, with 17 bases between them. CDR3 DNA: TGTGCCAGCAGCTTACGTCCTTCTGTGCGGATCTCTGGGGCCAACGTCCTGACTTTC. The encoded protein is CASSLRPSVRISGANVLTF.

The chain links TRBV5-1 to TRBJ1-2; TRBD1 agrees at 9 bases. CDR3 length: 14 residues. V shed 6 bases, J shed 4 bases, and the junction held 7 bases outside the gene matches. Germline assignment: CDR1 SGHRS and CDR2 YFSETQ. The CDR3 DNA sequence: TGCGCCAGCACGGGGACAGGGCGAAGCTATGGCTACACCTTC. This codes for CASTGTGRSYGYTF.

This clone came up a few times. J is TRBJ2-3 and V is TRBV19, with D possibly being TRBD1 (5 bases). Per the germline V gene, CDR1 is LNHDA and CDR2 is SQIVND (reference sequence). The CDR3 length is 15 residues. V was pared by 3 bases and J by 0 bases, with 10 bases between. For the CDR3, the DNA is TGTGCCAGTAGTATGGGGCAGTCTAGCACAGATACGCAGTATTTT. Translated, it gives CASSMGQSSTDTQYF.